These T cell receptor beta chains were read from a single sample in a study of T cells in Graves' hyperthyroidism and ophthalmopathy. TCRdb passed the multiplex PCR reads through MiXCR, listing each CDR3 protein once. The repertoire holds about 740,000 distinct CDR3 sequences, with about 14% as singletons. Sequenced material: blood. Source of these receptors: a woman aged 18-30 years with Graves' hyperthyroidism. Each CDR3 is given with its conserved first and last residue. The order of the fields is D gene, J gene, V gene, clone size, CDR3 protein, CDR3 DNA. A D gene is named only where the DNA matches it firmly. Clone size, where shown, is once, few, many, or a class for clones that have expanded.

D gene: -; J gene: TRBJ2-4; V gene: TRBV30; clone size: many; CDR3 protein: CAWSVDPGSKNIQYF; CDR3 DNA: TGTGCCTGGAGTGTGGATCCTGGGTCGAAAAACATTCAGTACTTC
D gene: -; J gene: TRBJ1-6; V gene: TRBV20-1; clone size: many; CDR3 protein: CSATGGGDNSPLHF; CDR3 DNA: TGCAGTGCTACTGGGGGGGGGGATAATTCACCCCTCCACTTT
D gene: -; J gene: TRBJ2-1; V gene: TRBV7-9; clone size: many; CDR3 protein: CASFAIGTYVDNEQFF; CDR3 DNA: TGTGCCAGCTTTGCGATCGGGACTTACGTGGACAATGAGCAGTTCTTC
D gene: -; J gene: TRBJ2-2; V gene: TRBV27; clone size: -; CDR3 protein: CASSFMASGELFF; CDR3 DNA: TGTGCCAGCAGTTTTATGGCGTCTGGGGAGCTGTTTTTT
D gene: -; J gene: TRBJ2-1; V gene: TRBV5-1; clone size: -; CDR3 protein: CASSLAGSAYSEQFF; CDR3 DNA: TGCGCCAGCAGCTTGGCGGGAAGCGCCTACAGTGAGCAGTTCTTC
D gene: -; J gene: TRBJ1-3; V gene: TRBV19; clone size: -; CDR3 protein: CASSTLEGGSGNTIYF; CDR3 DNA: TGTGCCAGTAGTACCTTGGAGGGAGGCTCTGGAAACACCATATATTTT
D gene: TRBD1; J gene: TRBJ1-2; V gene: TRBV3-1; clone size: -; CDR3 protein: CASSLYRGSGYTF; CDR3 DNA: TGTGCCAGCAGCTTGTACAGGGGGTCTGGCTACACCTTC
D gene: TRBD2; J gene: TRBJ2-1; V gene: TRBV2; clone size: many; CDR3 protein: CASRRTSNEQFF; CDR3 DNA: TGTGCCAGCAGGCGGACTAGTAATGAGCAGTTCTTC
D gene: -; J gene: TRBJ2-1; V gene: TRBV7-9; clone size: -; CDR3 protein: CASSPGSEQFF; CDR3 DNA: TGTGCCAGCAGCCCGGGGAGTGAGCAGTTCTTC
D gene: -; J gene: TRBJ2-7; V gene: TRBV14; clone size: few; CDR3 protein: CASSPWGPSYEQYF; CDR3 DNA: TGTGCCAGCAGCCCGTGGGGCCCCTCCTACGAGCAGTACTTC
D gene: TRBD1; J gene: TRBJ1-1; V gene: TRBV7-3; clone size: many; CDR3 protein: CASSVQGVGTEAFF; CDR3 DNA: TGTGCCAGCAGCGTACAGGGGGTGGGCACTGAAGCTTTCTTT